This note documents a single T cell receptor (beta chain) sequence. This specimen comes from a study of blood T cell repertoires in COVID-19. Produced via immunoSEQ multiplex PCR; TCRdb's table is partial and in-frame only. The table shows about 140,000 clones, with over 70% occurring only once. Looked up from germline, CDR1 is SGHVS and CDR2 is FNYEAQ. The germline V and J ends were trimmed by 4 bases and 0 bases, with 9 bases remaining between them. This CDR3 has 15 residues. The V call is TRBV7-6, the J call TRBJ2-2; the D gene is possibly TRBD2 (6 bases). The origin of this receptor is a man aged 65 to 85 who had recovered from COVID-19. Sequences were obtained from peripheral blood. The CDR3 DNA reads TGTGCCAGCAGCTGGGGGGAAACGAACACCGGGGAGCTGTTTTTT. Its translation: CASSWGETNTGELFF.